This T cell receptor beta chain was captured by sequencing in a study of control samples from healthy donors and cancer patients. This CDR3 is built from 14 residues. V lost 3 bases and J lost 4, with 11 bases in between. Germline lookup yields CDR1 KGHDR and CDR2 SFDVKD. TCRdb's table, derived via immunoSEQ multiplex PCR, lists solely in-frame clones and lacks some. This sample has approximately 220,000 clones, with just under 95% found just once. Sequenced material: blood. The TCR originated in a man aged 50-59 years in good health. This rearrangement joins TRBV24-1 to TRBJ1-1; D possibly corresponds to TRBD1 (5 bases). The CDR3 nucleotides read TGTGCCACCAGTGATCCAGGGTCGGGCACTGAAGCTTTCTTT. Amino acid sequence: CATSDPGSGTEAFF.